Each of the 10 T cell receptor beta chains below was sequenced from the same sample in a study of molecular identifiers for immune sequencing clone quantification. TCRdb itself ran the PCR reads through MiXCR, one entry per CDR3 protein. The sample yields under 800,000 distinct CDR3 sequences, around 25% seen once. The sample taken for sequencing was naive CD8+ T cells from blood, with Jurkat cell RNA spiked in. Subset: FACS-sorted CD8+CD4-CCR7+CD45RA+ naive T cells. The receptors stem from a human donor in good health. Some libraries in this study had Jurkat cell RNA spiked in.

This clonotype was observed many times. The CDR3 loop reads CASSRTGGNSPLHF. The CDR3 coding sequence is TGTGCCAGCAGCCGTACAGGGGGTAATTCACCCCTCCACTTT. This chain links TRBV7-9 with TRBJ1-6; 8 nucleotides match TRBD1. J gave up 6 bases and V 5 bases, and 3 bases lay outside the gene matches. Germline V gene data show CDR1 as SEHNR and CDR2 as FQNEAQ (reference sequence). This CDR3 has 14 residues. The variable domain in full, with the rest retrieved from reference TRBV7-9 and TRBJ1-6, is DTGVSQNPRHKITKRGQNVTFRCDPISEHNRLYWYRQTLGQGPEFLTYFQNEAQLEKSRLLSDRFSAERPKGSFSTLEIQRTEQGDSAMYLCASSRTGGNSPLHFGNGTRLTVT.

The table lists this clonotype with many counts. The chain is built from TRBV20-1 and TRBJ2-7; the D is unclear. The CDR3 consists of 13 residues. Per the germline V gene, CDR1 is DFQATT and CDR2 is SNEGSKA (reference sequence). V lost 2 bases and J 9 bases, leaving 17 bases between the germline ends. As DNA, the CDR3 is TGCAGTGCTAGAACATACGGGCCTCCTGTGCAGTACTTC. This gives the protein CSARTYGPPVQYF.

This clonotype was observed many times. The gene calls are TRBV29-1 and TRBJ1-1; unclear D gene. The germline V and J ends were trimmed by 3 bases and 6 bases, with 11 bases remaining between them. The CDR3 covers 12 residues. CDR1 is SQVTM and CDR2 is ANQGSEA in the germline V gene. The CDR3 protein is CSVEGYKAEAFF. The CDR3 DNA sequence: TGCAGCGTTGAGGGGTACAAGGCTGAAGCTTTCTTT. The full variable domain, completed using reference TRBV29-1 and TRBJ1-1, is SAVISQKPSRDICQRGTSLTIQCQVDSQVTMMFWYRQQPGQSLTLIATANQGSEATYESGFVIDKFPISRPNLTFSTLTVSNMSPEDSSIYLCSVEGYKAEAFFGQGTRLTVV.

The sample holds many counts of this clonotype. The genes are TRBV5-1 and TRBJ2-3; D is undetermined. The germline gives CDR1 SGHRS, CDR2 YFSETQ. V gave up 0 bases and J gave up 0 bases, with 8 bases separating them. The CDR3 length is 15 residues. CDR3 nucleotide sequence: TGCGCCAGCAGCTTGGATGCCAGCAGCACAGATACGCAGTATTTT. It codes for CASSLDASSTDTQYF.

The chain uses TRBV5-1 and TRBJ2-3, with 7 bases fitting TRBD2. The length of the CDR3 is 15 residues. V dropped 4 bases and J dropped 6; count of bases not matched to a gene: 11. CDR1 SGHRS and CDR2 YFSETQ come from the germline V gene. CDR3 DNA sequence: TGCGCCAGCAGCCCGGGGCTAGTGGGAGGGGATACGCAGTATTTT. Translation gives CASSPGLVGGDTQYF.

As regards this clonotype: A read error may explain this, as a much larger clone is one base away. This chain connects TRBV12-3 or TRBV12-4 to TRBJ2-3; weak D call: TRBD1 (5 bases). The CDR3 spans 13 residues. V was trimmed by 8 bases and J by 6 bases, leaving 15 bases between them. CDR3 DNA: TGTGCCAGCGTCTCAACCGACAGCGATACGCAGTATTTT. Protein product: CASVSTDSDTQYF.

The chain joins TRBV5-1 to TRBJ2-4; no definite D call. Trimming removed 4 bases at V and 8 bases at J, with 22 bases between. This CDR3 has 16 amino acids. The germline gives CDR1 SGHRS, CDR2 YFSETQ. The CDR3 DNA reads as TGCGCCAGCAGCCCGGCTGGGGTGGTTGCCTTAGACATTCAGTACTTC. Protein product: CASSPAGVVALDIQYF.

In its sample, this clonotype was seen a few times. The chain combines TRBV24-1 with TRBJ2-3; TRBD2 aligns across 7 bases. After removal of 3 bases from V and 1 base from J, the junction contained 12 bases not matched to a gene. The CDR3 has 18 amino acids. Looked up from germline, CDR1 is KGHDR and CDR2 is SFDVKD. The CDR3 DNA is TGTGCCACCAGTGATATCCCGGGACTACTAGGTGGCACAGATACGCAGTATTTT. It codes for CATSDIPGLLGGTDTQYF.

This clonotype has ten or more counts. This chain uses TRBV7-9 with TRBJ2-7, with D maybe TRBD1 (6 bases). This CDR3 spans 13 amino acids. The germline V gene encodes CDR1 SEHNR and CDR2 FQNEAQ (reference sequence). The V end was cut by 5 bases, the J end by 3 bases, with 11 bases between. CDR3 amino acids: CASSTGTLYEQYF. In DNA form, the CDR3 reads TGTGCCAGCAGCACCGGGACACTCTACGAGCAGTACTTC. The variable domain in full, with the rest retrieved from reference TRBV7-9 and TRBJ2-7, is DTGVSQNPRHKITKRGQNVTFRCDPISEHNRLYWYRQTLGQGPEFLTYFQNEAQLEKSRLLSDRFSAERPKGSFSTLEIQRTEQGDSAMYLCASSTGTLYEQYFGPGTRLTVT.

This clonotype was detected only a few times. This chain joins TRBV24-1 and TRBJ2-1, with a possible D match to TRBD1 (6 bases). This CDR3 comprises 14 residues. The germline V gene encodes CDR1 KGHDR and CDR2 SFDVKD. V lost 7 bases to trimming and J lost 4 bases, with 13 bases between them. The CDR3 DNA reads TGTGCCACCAGCGCCGAAACAGGGTACAATGAGCAGTTCTTC. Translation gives CATSAETGYNEQFF.